Presented here are 13 T cell receptor beta chains from one specimen sequenced in a study of blood T cell repertoires in COVID-19. Libraries were prepared by immunoSEQ multiplex PCR; TCRdb keeps only in-frame clonotypes and omits some of them. The table has 85,000 to 120,000 clones, about 91% seen once. Sequences were obtained from peripheral blood. The receptors stem from a man between 18 and 29 years old with acute or convalescent COVID-19.

The J gene is TRBJ1-4, the V gene TRBV19; TRBD1 might be the D (6 bases). Trimming shortened V by 3 bases and J by 5 bases, and 19 bases separated the two germline ends. The V gene's germline CDR1 is LNHDA and CDR2 SQIVND (reference sequence). The CDR3 loop spans 17 amino acids. In DNA form, the CDR3 reads TGTGCCAGTAGTATCCCGCCTCCCAGGGGCGAAAATGAAAAACTGTTTTTT. Its translation: CASSIPPPRGENEKLFF. Complete variable domain (other parts from reference TRBV19 and TRBJ1-4): DGGITQSPKYLFRKEGQNVTLSCEQNLNHDAMYWYRQDPGQGLRLIYYSQIVNDFQKGDIAEGYSVSREKKESFPLTVTSAQKNPTAFYLCASSIPPPRGENEKLFFGSGTQLSVL.

The V call is TRBV7-8, the J call TRBJ1-1, with D possibly matching TRBD1 (5 bases). Deletions cut 5 bases from V and 0 bases from J, with 7 bases between. This CDR3 comprises 13 residues. CDR1 is SGHVS, CDR2 FQNEAQ, per germline. CDR3 protein: CASSAQVNTEAFF. DNA of the CDR3: TGTGCCAGCAGCGCACAGGTGAACACTGAAGCTTTCTTT.

The chain joins TRBV4-1 to TRBJ1-2, with D perhaps TRBD1 (6 bases). The V end was cut by 0 bases, the J end by 0 bases, with 11 bases between. The germline V gene has CDR1 MGHRA and CDR2 YSYEKL. CDR3 length: 16 residues. CDR3 bases: TGCGCCAGCAGCCAAGATGAGGCAGGGGCTAACTATGGCTACACCTTC. Protein sequence: CASSQDEAGANYGYTF.

Here the CDR3 reads CASSKRTGLTYGYTF. The DNA of the CDR3 is TGTGCCAGCAGCAAACGGACAGGGCTAACCTATGGCTACACCTTC. The chain combines TRBV6-1 with TRBJ1-2; 8 bases line up with TRBD1. V was pared by 6 bases and J by 4 bases, with 10 bases of the junction left unmatched. The CDR3 runs 15 residues. The V gene's germline CDR1 is MNHNS and CDR2 SASEGT.

The chain uses TRBV6-1 and TRBJ2-2, with 10 bases aligning to TRBD2. CDR3 length equals 16 residues. The germline V gene has CDR1 MNHNS and CDR2 SASEGT. After removal of 3 bases from V and 0 bases from J, the junction contained 1 base not matched to a gene. This CDR3 reads CASSDGLAANTGELFF. In DNA, the CDR3 is TGTGCCAGCAGTGACGGACTAGCGGCGAACACCGGGGAGCTGTTTTTT.

This clone was counted a single time. The chain uses TRBV19 and TRBJ1-1, with 9 bases matching TRBD1. This CDR3 region has 13 residues. V was clipped by 3 bases and J by 7 bases; unmatched bases: 3. From germline, CDR1 is LNHDA and CDR2 SQIVND (reference sequence). CDR3 sequence reads: CASSIDRGDEAFF. CDR3 DNA: TGTGCCAGTAGTATTGACAGGGGGGATGAAGCTTTCTTT.

This rearrangement joins TRBV5-1 to TRBJ1-1, with D maybe TRBD1 (6 bases). Germline-derived CDR1 and CDR2 are SGHRS and YFSETQ. This CDR3 spans 15 amino acids. V lost 4 bases, J lost 5 bases, and 18 bases lay in between. The CDR3 loop reads CASSPIQGDPTEAFF. CDR3 DNA sequence: TGCGCCAGCAGCCCAATACAGGGTGATCCGACTGAAGCTTTCTTT.

The CDR3 nucleotides are TGCGCCAGCAGCTTAGGAGGGCTAGGCATGAACACTGAAGCTTTCTTT. This codes for CASSLGGLGMNTEAFF. The chain combines TRBV5-1 with TRBJ1-1, with D unresolved. This CDR3 is 16 amino acids long. The V end was cut by 2 bases, the J end by 0 bases, with 14 bases between. Germline V gene data show CDR1 as SGHRS and CDR2 as YFSETQ.

This chain's CDR3 is CAISESTSGGYEQFF. CDR3 coding DNA: TGTGCCATCAGTGAGTCGACTAGCGGGGGCTATGAGCAGTTCTTC. The chain uses TRBV10-3 and TRBJ2-1; 12 nucleotides agree with TRBD2. This CDR3 has 15 residues. V was clipped by 0 bases and J by 8 bases; unmatched bases: 2. CDR1 is ENHRY, CDR2 SYGVKD, per germline.

The J gene is TRBJ1-1, the V gene TRBV6-4, with D tentatively TRBD1 (6 bases). Looked up from germline, CDR1 is MRHNA and CDR2 is SNTAGT. The germline V and J ends were trimmed by 6 bases and 4 bases, with 12 bases remaining between them. CDR3 length: 13 residues. DNA for the CDR3: TGTGCCAGCAGCCTAAACAGGGCCACTGAAGCTTTCTTT. As protein: CASSLNRATEAFF.

This clone was counted a few times. The V and J genes are TRBV5-5 and TRBJ1-4; 10 bases agree with TRBD1. CDR3 length: 15 residues. Germline V CDR1 and CDR2: SGHKS, YYEKEE (reference sequence). V lost 0 bases, J lost 7 bases, and 3 bases stayed unmatched. The CDR3 DNA sequence: TGTGCCAGCAGCTTGGGGGGACAGGGGTTTGAAAAACTGTTTTTT. Amino acids: CASSLGGQGFEKLFF. The full variable domain, its missing parts supplied by reference TRBV5-5 and TRBJ1-4, is DAGVTQSPTHLIKTRGQQVTLRCSPISGHKSVSWYQQVLGQGPQFIFQYYEKEERGRGNFPDRFSARQFPNYSSELNVNALLLGDSALYLCASSLGGQGFEKLFFGSGTQLSVL.

The J gene is TRBJ1-2, the V gene TRBV6-5; a possible D gene is TRBD1 (6 bases). V was shortened by 0 bases and J by 6 bases, with 17 bases between the two germline ends. The CDR3 loop spans 16 amino acids. Germline-derived CDR1 and CDR2 are MNHEY and SVGAGI. The CDR3 nucleotides read TGTGCCAGCAGTTACTCTCCGGGGGGCGGTCGGGATGGCTACACCTTC. It codes for CASSYSPGGGRDGYTF.

The gene calls are TRBV24-1 and TRBJ2-5; 11 nucleotides match TRBD1. This CDR3 is 16 amino acids long. The V segment lost 4 bases and the J segment 4 bases; nucleotides outside the gene matches: 7. Looked up from germline, CDR1 is KGHDR and CDR2 is SFDVKD. The CDR3 bases are TGTGCCACCAGTGACCCGGGACAGGGGGGGGGAGAGACCCAGTACTTC. Encoded protein: CATSDPGQGGGETQYF.